The 18 T cell receptor beta chains below all came from one sample that was sequenced in a study of tumor-infiltrating lymphocytes in primary liver carcinoma (TCRdb year 2017). The sample was run on an Illumina HiSeq 2500. Starting from 500 to 650 ng total RNA, TCRbeta-specific cDNA was produced by reverse transcription with a constant-region primer and ProtoScript II reverse transcriptase. Construction of the TCRbeta libraries relied on three nested rounds of multiplex PCR, following a slightly modified ARM-PCR procedure. Each of the first two PCR rounds ran for roughly 9 cycles using multiplex TRBV1-TRBV30 forward primers together with a Cbeta reverse primer. TCRdb took the public reads, trimmed them with fastp at Q25, ran MiXCR for clone calling and kept in-frame beta chains. Records with the same CDR3 protein are collapsed into one entry carrying the most frequent genes and DNA. In this sample the table shows 300,000 to 400,000 distinct CDR3 sequences, approximately 64% of which occur a single time. 5.5% to 8% of the sample rests with the top ten.

TRIzol reagent was used to extract blood RNA from unsorted whole blood, while the DNeasy Blood & Tissue kit provided the germline DNA. The sample taken for sequencing was peripheral blood. These TCRs come from a man aged 35 to 55 with primary liver carcinoma and hepatitis B virus infection.

A word on this clonotype: Its ends do not fully match the called genes, so a read error is possible. The V and J genes are TRBV5-5 and TRBJ2-1; 7 nucleotides line up with TRBD2. The CDR3 has 16 residues. The V gene's germline CDR1 is SGHKS and CDR2 YYEKEE (reference sequence). The CDR3 coding sequence is TGTTCCAGCAGCTTAAGCGGGGATAGCTCCTACAATGAGCAGTTCTTC. Amino acids: CSSSLSGDSSYNEQFF.

As for this clonotype: Germline is not matched at one junction end, which may reflect a read error. V and J are TRBV11-2 and TRBJ2-2; D unclear. The CDR3 consists of 14 residues. Germline V gene lookup returns CDR1 SGHAT and CDR2 FQNNGV. The CDR3 sequence is CVSSSFRYTGELFF. The CDR3 bases are TGTGTCAGCAGCTCTTTCCGTTACACCGGGGAGCTGTTTTTT.

This clonotype was seen more than once but under ten times. The V and J genes are TRBV10-1 and TRBJ2-7, with TRBD1 identical over 8 bases. V lost 10 bases and J lost 7; bases outside the gene matches: 21. Germline V gene sequence: CDR1 WNHNN, CDR2 SYGVQD (reference sequence). The CDR3 is 16 amino acids. The CDR3 DNA reads TGCGCCACCAAAGTCCCCCCCAGACAGGGGTTGGGAGAGCAGTACTTC. It yields the protein CATKVPPRQGLGEQYF.

Worth noting for this clonotype: It is likely a read error, because the conserved phenylalanine at the end of the CDR3 is missing. The chain couples TRBV11-2 to TRBJ2-2; D is undetermined. Germline V CDR1 and CDR2: SGHAT, FQNNGV. The CDR3 has 14 amino acids. DNA of the CDR3: TGTGCCACCAGCGTTAGCAGAAAAACCGGGGAGCTGTTTTCT. This codes for CATSVSRKTGELFS.

This clonotype was observed a few times. The rearrangement links TRBV5-4 to TRBJ2-5; the match to TRBD1 covers 10 bases. Germline V gene data show CDR1 as SGHNT and CDR2 as YYREEE (reference sequence). J gave up 7 bases and V 4 bases, and 10 bases lay outside the gene matches. The CDR3 is made up of 15 amino acids. CDR3 nucleotide sequence: TGTGCCAGCAGCCCCCGGGACAGGGGACTTGGGACCCAGTACTTC. It yields the protein CASSPRDRGLGTQYF.

Regarding this clonotype: An end of the junction does not agree with germline; a read error may underlie this. The chain carries TRBV6-6 and TRBJ2-7; D remains unclear. Germline CDR1 reads MNHNY; CDR2 reads SVGAGI (reference sequence). This CDR3 contains 16 residues. CDR3 sequence: CANSYSTFVGPYEQYF. CDR3 bases: TGTGCCAACAGTTACTCGACGTTCGTAGGGCCCTACGAGCAGTACTTC.

The chain employs TRBV6-5 and TRBJ2-7; the match to TRBD1 covers 7 bases. The CDR3 has 16 residues. Germline lookup yields CDR1 MNHEY and CDR2 SVGAGI. With 5 bases clipped from V and 0 bases from J, the junction kept 10 bases outside the gene matches. As DNA, the CDR3 is TGTGCCAGCAGTGCCCCGGGACAGCTGAACTCCTACGAGCAGTACTTC. Amino acids: CASSAPGQLNSYEQYF.

This clonotype has only one observation. The missing conserved phenylalanine or tryptophan at the end of this CDR3 makes a read error likely. The DNA is omitted, as the CDR3 cannot be located on it reliably, and the CDR3 follows TCRdb's listing. The chain joins TRBV10-3 to TRBJ2-3; the table's TRBD1 call for D was not verified on the DNA. The CDR3 has 11 amino acids, counting both end residues. CDR1 is ENHRY and CDR2 is SYGVKD in the germline V gene. CDR3 region: CAINGGSLRDS.

The rearrangement links TRBV10-3 to TRBJ2-7, with 12 bases aligning to TRBD2. The J call may be wrong; the DNA end is better matched by TRBJ2-1. Germline values: CDR1 ENHRY, CDR2 SYGVKD. This CDR3 region has 16 residues. The CDR3 spells CAISESLAGGRDEQFF. For the CDR3, the DNA is TGTGCCATCAGTGAGTCACTAGCGGGAGGAAGGGACGAGCAGTTCTTC.

This clonotype occurred a few times. The junction and the germline gene differ at one end; a read error may be behind it. The rearrangement uses TRBV6-1 and TRBJ1-2; no clear D gene. The germline CDR1 and CDR2 sequences are MNHNS and SASEGT. CDR3 length: 16 residues. The CDR3 sequence is CASSPMGPRGDYDYTF. CDR3 in DNA: TGTGCCAGCAGTCCCATGGGTCCCCGAGGCGACTATGACTACACCTTC.

This clonotype was seen a few times. An end of the junction does not agree with germline; a read error may underlie this. The chain joins TRBV2 to TRBJ2-1; no reliable D call. The CDR3 totals 13 residues. The germline gives CDR1 SNHLY, CDR2 FYNNEI. The CDR3 loop is CASKKGSNNEQFF. CDR3 in DNA: TGTGCCAGCAAAAAGGGCTCCAACAATGAGCAGTTCTTC.

V gene TRBV30 combines with J gene TRBJ1-6; D might be TRBD1 (5 bases). The CDR3 contains 16 residues. Germline V gene sequence: CDR1 GTSNPN, CDR2 SVGIG (reference sequence). V lost 1 base and J lost 7, with 17 bases in between. The CDR3 sequence: CAWSEYETVVNSPLHF. CDR3 in DNA: TGTGCCTGGAGTGAATACGAGACAGTAGTAAATTCACCCCTCCACTTT.

Turning to this clonotype: A read error is possible here, since a much larger clone lies one base away. This likely comes from a read error, as the CDR3 has no conserved phenylalanine or tryptophan at its end. This sequence joins TRBV6-1 and TRBJ2-1, with 11 bases identical to TRBD2. Trimming cost V 5 bases and J 8 bases; bases outside gene matches: 5. CDR1 is MNHNS, CDR2 SASEGT, per germline. The length of the CDR3 is 14 residues. CDR3 DNA sequence: TGTGCCAGCAGTCGACTAGCGGGATGGGATGAGCAGTTCTTA. Translating it yields CASSRLAGWDEQFL.

This clonotype was detected only once. The junction shows a germline mismatch at one end, possibly a read error. This chain links TRBV4-1 with TRBJ2-3, with TRBD2 as a possible D gene (5 bases). Per the germline V gene, CDR1 is MGHRA and CDR2 is YSYEKL. The CDR3 is 16 residues long. Here the CDR3 reads CASSLERSSSTDTQYF. Here the CDR3 DNA reads TGCGCCAGCAGCCTAGAACGCTCCTCTAGCACAGATACTCAGTATTTT.

This clonotype showed up many times. The CDR3 region has the DNA TGTGCCAGCAGCTTAGCGGGACCTGGCACCGGGGAGCTGTTTTTT. Its translation is CASSLAGPGTGELFF. The chain carries TRBV6-5 and TRBJ2-2, with 8 bases lining up with TRBD2. CDR3 length equals 15 residues. V was clipped by 6 bases and J by 4 bases; unmatched bases: 7. The germline CDR1 and CDR2 sequences are MNHEY and SVGAGI.

The chain employs TRBV6-1 and TRBJ1-4; a possible D gene is TRBD1 (5 bases). The V and J ends lost 2 bases and 3 bases respectively, with 10 bases between them. The CDR3 is 15 residues long. The germline gives CDR1 MNHNS, CDR2 SASEGT. The CDR3 sequence: CASSESGRANEKLFF. The CDR3 nucleotides read TGTGCCAGCAGTGAATCGGGCAGGGCTAATGAAAAACTGTTTTTT.

The CDR3 DNA follows: TGTGCCAGCAGCTATAACTACAATGAGCAGTTCTTC. Protein sequence: CASSYNYNEQFF. The gene calls are TRBV11-2 and TRBJ2-1; D call uncertain. Germline values: CDR1 SGHAT, CDR2 FQNNGV. This CDR3 is built from 12 residues. V was clipped by 4 bases and J by 3 bases, with 4 bases between them.

This clonotype was seen more than once but under ten times. This chain connects TRBV7-9 to TRBJ2-6; D not resolved. The V and J ends lost 4 bases and 0 bases respectively, with 7 bases between them. This CDR3 region has 15 residues. Germline-derived CDR1 and CDR2 are SEHNR and FQNEAQ (reference sequence). CDR3 nucleotide sequence: TGTGCCAGCAGCTCGCCAAGCTCTGGGGCCAACGTCCTGACTTTC. Translated, it gives CASSSPSSGANVLTF.